These T cell receptor beta chains were read from a single sample in a study of T-cell memory formation after mild COVID-19. Via MiXCR, TCRdb re-called the 5' RACE reads, giving one row per CDR3 protein. Among around 340,000 distinct CDR3 sequences listed, roughly 13% were seen once. Source material: PBMCs or a T cell subset sorted from them (not recorded which). These receptors all stem from a man aged 18 to 35 who had mild COVID-19 (a few samples of this study predate the infection). Cell type and time point are not known. CDR3s include the opening cysteine and the closing phenylalanine or tryptophan. The D gene is left open where the match is weak. Size values are once, few and many counts, or a class for expanded clones, and some rows have none.

v_call: TRBV4-2; clone_size: few; d_call: -; j_call: TRBJ2-5; cdr3_aa: CASSQETARTPETQYF; cdr3_nt: TGTGCCAGCAGCCAAGAGACCGCGCGGACACCAGAGACCCAGTACTTC
v_call: TRBV5-6; clone_size: -; d_call: TRBD1; j_call: TRBJ2-1; cdr3_aa: CASSFSTGAIYNEQFF; cdr3_nt: TGTGCCAGCAGCTTCTCGACAGGGGCGATTTACAATGAGCAGTTCTTC
v_call: TRBV28; clone_size: -; d_call: TRBD1; j_call: TRBJ1-4; cdr3_aa: CASSLIPGQSNEKLFF; cdr3_nt: TGTGCCAGCAGCTTGATACCGGGACAGTCTAATGAAAAACTGTTTTTT
v_call: TRBV7-7; clone_size: many; d_call: TRBD2; j_call: TRBJ2-3; cdr3_aa: CASSYAAGGTDTQYF; cdr3_nt: TGTGCTAGCAGCTACGCAGCGGGGGGCACAGATACGCAGTATTTT
v_call: TRBV7-8; clone_size: few; d_call: TRBD1; j_call: TRBJ2-5; cdr3_aa: CASSGQGETQYF; cdr3_nt: TGTGCCAGCAGCGGACAGGGAGAGACCCAGTACTTC
v_call: TRBV6-1; clone_size: few; d_call: -; j_call: TRBJ1-5; cdr3_aa: CASQATRNQPQHF; cdr3_nt: TGTGCCAGTCAGGCTACCCGCAATCAGCCCCAGCATTTT
v_call: TRBV20-1; clone_size: -; d_call: -; j_call: TRBJ2-5; cdr3_aa: CSATGEGFKETQYF; cdr3_nt: TGCAGTGCCACCGGTGAGGGGTTTAAAGAGACCCAGTACTTC
v_call: TRBV20-1; clone_size: -; d_call: TRBD1; j_call: TRBJ2-2; cdr3_aa: CSARGFTGQGSPMDTGELFF; cdr3_nt: TGCAGTGCTAGAGGATTTACAGGACAGGGGAGCCCAATGGACACCGGGGAGCTGTTTTTT
v_call: TRBV25-1; clone_size: many; d_call: -; j_call: TRBJ1-1; cdr3_aa: CASSVENTEAFF; cdr3_nt: TGTGCCAGCAGTGTAGAGAACACTGAAGCTTTCTTT
v_call: TRBV11-2; clone_size: -; d_call: -; j_call: TRBJ1-1; cdr3_aa: CASSLFGPGTVNTEAFF; cdr3_nt: TGTGCCAGCAGCTTATTTGGTCCCGGGACCGTGAACACTGAAGCTTTCTTT
v_call: TRBV7-2; clone_size: -; d_call: TRBD2; j_call: TRBJ2-3; cdr3_aa: CASSLVASGGAADTQYF; cdr3_nt: TGTGCCAGCAGCTTAGTGGCTAGCGGGGGGGCCGCAGATACTCAGTATTTT
v_call: TRBV4-1; clone_size: -; d_call: TRBD2; j_call: TRBJ2-1; cdr3_aa: CASSQDRWRGGPFNEQFF; cdr3_nt: TGCGCCAGCAGCCAAGATCGCTGGCGGGGGGGCCCTTTCAATGAGCAGTTCTTC
v_call: TRBV19; clone_size: -; d_call: TRBD2; j_call: TRBJ2-3; cdr3_aa: CASSIASGGPDTQYF; cdr3_nt: TGTGCCAGTAGTATTGCTAGCGGGGGGCCAGATACGCAGTATTTT
v_call: TRBV7-9; clone_size: -; d_call: -; j_call: TRBJ2-7; cdr3_aa: CASSLVLPGAYYEQYF; cdr3_nt: TGTGCCAGCAGCTTAGTCTTGCCGGGGGCTTACTACGAGCAGTACTTC
v_call: TRBV3-1; clone_size: -; d_call: -; j_call: TRBJ2-2; cdr3_aa: CASSQDQNTGELFF; cdr3_nt: TGTGCCAGCAGCCAGGACCAGAACACCGGGGAGCTGTTTTTT
v_call: TRBV12-3/TRBV12-4; clone_size: few; d_call: -; j_call: TRBJ1-6; cdr3_aa: CASARDGNSPLHF; cdr3_nt: TGTGCCAGCGCCCGAGATGGTAACTCACCCCTCCACTTT
v_call: TRBV7-2; clone_size: many; d_call: -; j_call: TRBJ2-7; cdr3_aa: CASSLDPTAYEQYF; cdr3_nt: TGTGCCAGCAGCTTAGATCCTACCGCCTACGAGCAGTACTTC
v_call: TRBV5-1; clone_size: -; d_call: -; j_call: TRBJ2-3; cdr3_aa: CASSPPGGWGRGDTQYF; cdr3_nt: TGCGCCAGCAGCCCACCCGGAGGCTGGGGGCGAGGAGATACGCAGTATTTT
v_call: TRBV29-1; clone_size: few; d_call: -; j_call: TRBJ2-7; cdr3_aa: CSVTRDRGEQYF; cdr3_nt: TGCAGCGTTACGCGGGACAGAGGCGAGCAGTACTTC
v_call: TRBV4-3; clone_size: many; d_call: -; j_call: TRBJ2-7; cdr3_aa: CASSQAPQTGSQQYF; cdr3_nt: TGCGCCAGCAGCCAAGCTCCGCAAACAGGGTCCCAGCAGTACTTC
v_call: TRBV29-1; clone_size: -; d_call: -; j_call: TRBJ1-3; cdr3_aa: CSVSYSGNTIYF; cdr3_nt: TGCAGCGTCTCCTACTCTGGAAACACCATATATTTT
v_call: TRBV4-1; clone_size: few; d_call: -; j_call: TRBJ1-5; cdr3_aa: CASSRSFNQPQHF; cdr3_nt: TGCGCCAGCAGCCGCAGTTTCAATCAGCCCCAGCATTTT
v_call: TRBV7-2; clone_size: -; d_call: TRBD2; j_call: TRBJ2-5; cdr3_aa: CASSLDHSGGGQETQYF; cdr3_nt: TGTGCCAGCAGCTTAGATCACAGCGGGGGGGGACAAGAGACCCAGTACTTC
v_call: TRBV5-5; clone_size: -; d_call: TRBD1; j_call: TRBJ1-5; cdr3_aa: CASSWYDRAGGQPQHF; cdr3_nt: TGTGCCAGCAGCTGGTACGACAGGGCCGGCGGTCAGCCCCAGCATTTT
v_call: TRBV12-5; clone_size: few; d_call: TRBD1; j_call: TRBJ2-1; cdr3_aa: CASGLVLGWTGAGNEQFF; cdr3_nt: TGTGCTAGTGGTTTGGTACTCGGGTGGACAGGGGCGGGGAATGAGCAGTTCTTC
v_call: TRBV5-1; clone_size: -; d_call: -; j_call: TRBJ2-5; cdr3_aa: CASIQGPGETQYF; cdr3_nt: TGCGCCAGTATACAGGGCCCCGGGGAGACCCAGTACTTC
v_call: TRBV9; clone_size: few; d_call: TRBD1; j_call: TRBJ2-2; cdr3_aa: CASSVQGAGDTGELFF; cdr3_nt: TGTGCCAGCAGCGTACAGGGGGCTGGGGACACCGGGGAGCTGTTTTTT
v_call: TRBV5-1; clone_size: few; d_call: -; j_call: TRBJ1-2; cdr3_aa: CASSFGFRDGYTF; cdr3_nt: TGCGCCAGCAGCTTCGGATTCCGGGATGGCTACACCTTC
v_call: TRBV6-5; clone_size: -; d_call: TRBD1; j_call: TRBJ1-2; cdr3_aa: CASSYWTGHGDGYTF; cdr3_nt: TGTGCCAGCAGTTACTGGACAGGGCACGGAGATGGCTACACCTTC
v_call: TRBV4-1; clone_size: once; d_call: TRBD1; j_call: TRBJ1-5; cdr3_aa: CASSQGQGIEGNQPQHF; cdr3_nt: TGCGCCAGCAGCCAGGGACAGGGGATTGAAGGCAATCAGCCCCAGCATTTT
v_call: TRBV9; clone_size: few; d_call: -; j_call: TRBJ2-3; cdr3_aa: CASSAGGGAVTDTQYF; cdr3_nt: TGTGCCAGCAGCGCGGGGGGCGGGGCCGTCACAGATACGCAGTATTTT
v_call: TRBV4-2; clone_size: -; d_call: -; j_call: TRBJ1-3; cdr3_aa: CASSQAGKIPSGNTIYF; cdr3_nt: TGTGCCAGCAGCCAAGCTGGGAAGATCCCCTCTGGAAACACCATATATTTT
v_call: TRBV28; clone_size: -; d_call: -; j_call: TRBJ1-2; cdr3_aa: CASSLLGLSEGYTF; cdr3_nt: TGTGCCAGCAGTTTATTAGGCCTCTCTGAGGGCTACACCTTC
v_call: TRBV25-1; clone_size: few; d_call: -; j_call: TRBJ2-3; cdr3_aa: CASSEYGGPKDTQYF; cdr3_nt: TGTGCCAGCAGTGAATACGGGGGGCCGAAAGATACGCAGTATTTT
v_call: TRBV29-1; clone_size: few; d_call: TRBD1; j_call: TRBJ1-2; cdr3_aa: CSVVQGAGLSGYTF; cdr3_nt: TGCAGCGTTGTACAGGGGGCGGGTTTGTCCGGCTACACCTTC
v_call: TRBV12-3/TRBV12-4; clone_size: many; d_call: -; j_call: TRBJ2-3; cdr3_aa: CASSLANAQYF; cdr3_nt: TGTGCCAGCAGTTTGGCGAATGCGCAGTATTTT
v_call: TRBV7-9; clone_size: -; d_call: -; j_call: TRBJ1-1; cdr3_aa: CASSSVLVEGDRTEAFF; cdr3_nt: TGTGCCAGCAGCTCAGTCCTCGTTGAGGGAGATCGGACTGAAGCTTTCTTT
v_call: TRBV4-1; clone_size: -; d_call: -; j_call: TRBJ2-1; cdr3_aa: CASSQERLVYNEQFF; cdr3_nt: TGCGCCAGCAGCCAAGAAAGGCTGGTCTACAATGAGCAGTTCTTC
v_call: TRBV5-1; clone_size: -; d_call: -; j_call: TRBJ2-1; cdr3_aa: CASSVGGRSNEQFF; cdr3_nt: TGCGCCAGCAGTGTCGGGGGGCGTAGTAATGAGCAGTTCTTC
v_call: TRBV10-3; clone_size: many; d_call: -; j_call: TRBJ2-5; cdr3_aa: CAIREGHTISQETQYF; cdr3_nt: TGTGCCATCAGAGAGGGACACACGATCTCCCAAGAGACCCAGTACTTC
v_call: TRBV6-2/TRBV6-3; clone_size: -; d_call: -; j_call: TRBJ2-4; cdr3_aa: CASTPLAKNIQYF; cdr3_nt: TGTGCCAGCACCCCCCTAGCCAAAAACATTCAGTACTTC
v_call: TRBV5-1; clone_size: -; d_call: -; j_call: TRBJ1-6; cdr3_aa: CASSLVGGNSPLHF; cdr3_nt: TGCGCCAGCAGCTTGGTCGGGGGGAATTCACCCCTCCACTTT
v_call: TRBV20-1; clone_size: few; d_call: TRBD1; j_call: TRBJ1-4; cdr3_aa: CSAATGGTNEKLFF; cdr3_nt: TGCAGTGCTGCCACAGGGGGGACTAATGAAAAACTGTTTTTT
v_call: TRBV5-1; clone_size: many; d_call: -; j_call: TRBJ1-1; cdr3_aa: CASSLQVMNTEAFF; cdr3_nt: TGCGCCAGCAGCTTACAGGTCATGAACACTGAAGCTTTCTTT
v_call: TRBV7-9; clone_size: few; d_call: -; j_call: TRBJ1-1; cdr3_aa: CASSPRTTNTEAFF; cdr3_nt: TGTGCCAGCAGCCCCAGGACAACAAACACTGAAGCTTTCTTT
v_call: TRBV4-1; clone_size: few; d_call: TRBD1; j_call: TRBJ1-2; cdr3_aa: CASSPLQGGNGYTF; cdr3_nt: TGCGCCAGCAGCCCCCTACAGGGGGGAAATGGCTACACCTTC